The present T cell receptor beta chain was sequenced within a study of T cells after yellow fever vaccination. Study-wide context: Preparing low-cell-number fractions relied on SMART-Seq v4 Ultra Low Input. General observations from the study: Only a small proportion of the clonotypes turned up in both the CD4 and the CD8 compartments, likely arising from convergent recombination. Researchers cautioned that FACS-sorted repertoires could harbor abundant clonotypes contaminating from the bulk population. Though weaker, the secondary response peaked faster, on day 5 versus 15.

This clonotype was observed a single time. The target antigen is unknown. A read error may produce the germline difference seen at one junction end. The germline CDR1 and CDR2 sequences are LGHDT and YNNKEL (reference sequence). This CDR3 region has 15 residues. MiXCR was run by TCRdb on the 5' RACE reads, yielding one entry per CDR3 protein. The sample holds around 73,000 distinct CDR3 sequences, around 7.7% seen once. This material consisted of CD8+ T cells sorted from PBMCs, taken on the day of the yellow fever booster vaccination. The receptor comes from a young man who received the YFV17D yellow fever vaccine. V is TRBV3-1 and J is TRBJ2-1, with 8 bases lining up with TRBD2. Written as DNA, the CDR3 is TGTGCCTGCAGCCCCAGACTAGCGCCCAACAATGAGCAGTTCTTC. Encoded protein: CACSPRLAPNNEQFF.